Each of the 14 T cell receptor beta chains below was sequenced from the same sample in a study of T cell responses to AZD1222 COVID-19 vaccine. Libraries were prepared by immunoSEQ multiplex PCR; TCRdb keeps only in-frame clonotypes and omits some of them. The sample has approximately 100,000 clones, 70% to 90% seen once. The source material was peripheral blood, sampled 28 days after the second AZD1222 dose. The receptors stem from an adult who received the AZD1222 COVID-19 vaccine.

For the CDR3, the DNA is TGTGCCAGCAGCTTAGCCGTGGCAGGGGGCACCGGGGAGCTGTTTTTT. Its translation is CASSLAVAGGTGELFF. The rearrangement joins TRBV7-6 to TRBJ2-2; the match to TRBD1 covers 7 bases. This CDR3 has 16 amino acids. In germline, CDR1 is SGHVS, CDR2 FNYEAQ. V lost 0 bases and J lost 4; bases outside the gene matches: 5.

V is TRBV5-6 and J is TRBJ1-1, with unresolved D. Germline V gene data show CDR1 as SGHDT and CDR2 as YYEEEE. This CDR3 has 14 amino acids. The V gene lost 0 bases and the J gene lost 1 base, with 7 bases spanning the gap. CDR3 protein: CASSLGYGNTEAFF. As DNA, the CDR3 is TGTGCCAGCAGCTTGGGGTATGGGAACACTGAAGCTTTCTTT.

The chain has TRBV6-4 and TRBJ2-1; D is tentatively TRBD1 or TRBD2 (5 bases each). V lost 0 bases and J lost 5, with 11 bases in between. The CDR3 consists of 15 residues. From germline, CDR1 is MRHNA and CDR2 SNTAGT. The CDR3 here is CASSDSAGRNNEQFF. The CDR3, as DNA: TGTGCCAGCAGTGACTCGGCAGGGAGAAACAATGAGCAGTTCTTC.

The CDR3 nucleotides are TGTGCCAGCAGCGTAGAACAGGTCTCTGGAAACACCATATATTTT. Protein sequence: CASSVEQVSGNTIYF. The rearrangement links TRBV9 to TRBJ1-3; possibly TRBD1 for D (5 bases). V dropped 0 bases and J dropped 0 bases, with 7 bases sitting between them. This CDR3 is 15 amino acids long. Germline values: CDR1 SGDLS, CDR2 YYNGEE.

This clone came up a few times. The chain uses TRBV7-2 and TRBJ1-5, with D maybe TRBD1 (5 bases). Trimming pared 5 bases from V and 1 base from J, leaving 12 bases between. The CDR3 length is 15 residues. CDR1 SGHTA and CDR2 FQGNSA come from the germline V gene. The CDR3 here is CASSTVRQSNQPQHF. CDR3 DNA: TGTGCCAGCAGCACTGTGAGACAGAGCAATCAGCCCCAGCATTTT.

The chain carries TRBV14 and TRBJ2-5; 12 bases match TRBD2. The CDR3 covers 19 residues. In germline, CDR1 is SGHDN, CDR2 FVKESK. The ends lost 1 base at V and 0 bases at J; junction bases unmatched: 9. The CDR3, as DNA: TGTGCCAGCAGCCAAGGGTGGACTAGCGGGATTCGTTACCAAGAGACCCAGTACTTC. It is translated as CASSQGWTSGIRYQETQYF.

The chain joins TRBV27 to TRBJ1-5; D remains unclear. CDR1 is MNHEY and CDR2 is SMNVEV in the germline V gene (reference sequence). Trimming took off 8 bases at V and 2 bases at J, with 16 bases between the two ends. The CDR3 covers 15 residues. The CDR3 region is CASGEVWRGNQPQHF. CDR3 coding DNA: TGTGCCAGCGGAGAGGTGTGGAGGGGCAATCAGCCCCAGCATTTT.

The genes are TRBV7-9 and TRBJ1-6; TRBD1 is a possible D gene (5 bases). The V end lost 5 bases, the J end lost 9 bases, and 14 bases lay between the germline ends. Germline CDR1 and CDR2: SEHNR and FQNEAQ (reference sequence). The CDR3 consists of 14 residues. CDR3 nucleotides: TGTGCCAGCAGCCCAAGGGGCTCTGGTTCACCCCTCCACTTT. Translating gives CASSPRGSGSPLHF.

The chain employs TRBV3-1 (or the pseudogene TRBV3-2) and TRBJ2-2, with TRBD2 as a possible D gene (5 bases). Trimming stripped 4 bases from V and 5 bases from J, with 11 bases between. Germline CDR1 and CDR2: LGHDT and YNNKEL (reference sequence). This CDR3 comprises 14 residues. CDR3 region: CASSLGGLTGELFF. CDR3 DNA: TGTGCCAGCAGCCTCGGCGGGCTAACCGGGGAGCTGTTTTTT.

The rearrangement joins TRBV7-7 to TRBJ2-2; no clear D. Trimming took off 10 bases at V and 4 bases at J, with 13 bases between the two ends. The germline CDR1 and CDR2 sequences are SSHAT and FNYEAQ (reference sequence). The CDR3 runs to 13 residues. The CDR3 here is CAIRPSGTGELFF. CDR3 DNA sequence: TGTGCCATTCGGCCATCCGGCACCGGGGAGCTGTTTTTT.

The chain combines TRBV19 with TRBJ2-5; a possible D gene is TRBD2 (5 bases). The germline V and J ends were trimmed by 6 bases and 6 bases, with 17 bases remaining between them. CDR1 is LNHDA and CDR2 is SQIVND in the germline V gene (reference sequence). The CDR3 is 14 residues long. CDR3 region: CASSPLGLPKTQYF. The CDR3 nucleotides are TGTGCCAGTAGCCCCTTAGGACTTCCAAAGACCCAGTACTTC.

As DNA, the CDR3 is TGTGCCAGCAGTGAATTATACGATTCACCCCTCCACTTT. Translation gives CASSELYDSPLHF. The gene calls are TRBV6-1 and TRBJ1-6, with D hard to call. V lost 2 bases, J lost 8 bases, and 7 bases lay in between. The CDR3 has 13 amino acids. Germline loops: CDR1 MNHNS, CDR2 SASEGT.

This clone was counted a single time. V and J are TRBV10-1 and TRBJ1-5; D unresolved. This CDR3 has 19 residues. Trimming took off 0 bases at V and 0 bases at J, with 18 bases between the two ends. Germline CDR1 is WNHNN and CDR2 is SYGVQD (reference sequence). The CDR3 reads CASSESCLRKKYSNQPQHF. The CDR3 region has the DNA TGCGCCAGCAGTGAGTCTTGTCTCCGGAAAAAATATAGCAATCAGCCCCAGCATTTT.

The V and J genes are TRBV5-6 and TRBJ2-7; TRBD2 matches at 9 bases. The CDR3 contains 16 residues. The V gene's germline CDR1 is SGHDT and CDR2 YYEEEE. V was pared by 4 bases and J by 2 bases, with 10 bases of the junction left unmatched. The CDR3 region has the DNA TGTGCCAGCAGCCCGGTAGCGGGGGCCAACACCTACGAGCAGTACTTC. Protein: CASSPVAGANTYEQYF.